The 20 T cell receptor beta chains presented below share a single source sample, sequenced in a study of blood T cell repertoires in COVID-19. Clones were read by immunoSEQ multiplex PCR, and TCRdb kept only the in-frame ones, dropping some. The repertoire includes about 500,000 clones, approximately 88% of them detected once, and 7.5% to 9.5% sits in the top ten. The sequenced sample consisted of peripheral blood. Receptors were obtained from a woman aged 45-65 years with COVID-19, enrolled during active disease.

The chain employs TRBV19 and TRBJ1-5; D is perhaps TRBD1 (5 bases). The CDR3 contains 15 residues. The ends were cut back, 7 bases at V and 0 bases at J, with 13 bases in the middle. CDR1 LNHDA and CDR2 SQIVND come from the germline V gene (reference sequence). CDR3 sequence (DNA): TGTGCCAGTACCCCGGGGCGGGGTAGCAATCAGCCCCAGCATTTT. It yields the protein CASTPGRGSNQPQHF.

This sequence joins TRBV5-4 and TRBJ2-3; possible D gene TRBD1, 5 bases. Germline CDR1 reads SGHNT; CDR2 reads YYREEE (reference sequence). V lost 0 bases to trimming and J lost 3 bases, with 11 bases between them. This CDR3 is 15 amino acids long. In DNA, the CDR3 is TGTGCCAGCAGCTTGGCCTCCAGGGCAACAGATACGCAGTATTTT. Translating gives CASSLASRATDTQYF.

The V call is TRBV28, the J call TRBJ1-1; TRBD1 aligns across 9 bases. The germline gives CDR1 MDHEN, CDR2 SYDVKM. The trim removed 7 bases at V and 3 bases at J, leaving 12 bases unmatched. The CDR3 sequence is 16 residues long. The CDR3 loop is CASKATGGGLDTEAFF. The CDR3 DNA follows: TGTGCCAGCAAAGCGACAGGGGGGGGGTTGGACACTGAAGCTTTCTTT.

This sequence joins TRBV5-1 and TRBJ1-2, with TRBD1 matching over 7 bases. This CDR3 spans 13 amino acids. V lost 5 bases and J lost 2; bases outside the gene matches: 3. Germline CDR1 is SGHRS and CDR2 is YFSETQ. DNA for the CDR3: TGCGCCAGCAGGCGGGACAGCAACTATGGCTACACCTTC. It yields the protein CASRRDSNYGYTF.

The chain couples TRBV7-9 to TRBJ1-4; a possible D gene is TRBD1 (5 bases). This CDR3 contains 14 residues. CDR1 and CDR2 (germline): SEHNR, FQNEAQ (reference sequence). Trimming took 2 bases from V and 8 from J, leaving 12 bases between them. The CDR3 DNA sequence: TGTGCCAGCAGCTTAAGTAGGGGTGAGGAAAAACTGTTTTTT. Amino acids: CASSLSRGEEKLFF. Complete variable domain (other parts from reference TRBV7-9 and TRBJ1-4): DTGVSQNPRHKITKRGQNVTFRCDPISEHNRLYWYRQTLGQGPEFLTYFQNEAQLEKSRLLSDRFSAERPKGSFSTLEIQRTEQGDSAMYLCASSLSRGEEKLFFGSGTQLSVL.

This clone is a singleton in its sample. This chain uses TRBV11-3 with TRBJ2-7, with D tentatively TRBD2 (6 bases). There are 14 residues in the CDR3. V lost 8 bases and J 2 bases, leaving 16 bases between the germline ends. Germline CDR1 SGHNT, CDR2 YENEEA. CDR3 amino acids: CASGHGTQPYEQYF. In DNA, the CDR3 is TGTGCCAGCGGCCACGGGACTCAACCCTACGAGCAGTACTTC.

This clone was seen just once. CDR3 sequence (DNA): TGTGCCACCGGGGGTCTGGGAGGCTACACCTTC. Encoded protein: CATGGLGGYTF. This rearrangement joins TRBV27 to TRBJ1-2; D is possibly TRBD1 (5 bases). This CDR3 spans 11 amino acids. V was shortened by 10 bases and J by 8 bases, with 14 bases between the two germline ends. Looked up from germline, CDR1 is MNHEY and CDR2 is SMNVEV (reference sequence).

This chain uses TRBV29-1 with TRBJ2-3; 8 bases map to TRBD1. Per the germline V gene, CDR1 is SQVTM and CDR2 is ANQGSEA. After removal of 4 bases from V and 6 bases from J, the junction contained 12 bases not matched to a gene. This CDR3 has 15 residues. CDR3 bases: TGCAGCGTTGGAACCGTCGGACAGGGCATTGATACGCAGTATTTT. Encoded protein: CSVGTVGQGIDTQYF.

As for this clone: Other DNA sequences within the sample encode an identical CDR3. The rearrangement uses TRBV19 and TRBJ1-3; weak D call: TRBD1 (5 bases). Trimming stripped 3 bases from V and 0 bases from J, with 6 bases between. Per germline, CDR1 LNHDA and CDR2 SQIVND (reference sequence). The CDR3 loop spans 14 amino acids. The CDR3 here is CASSIRDSGNTIYF. The CDR3, as DNA: TGTGCCAGTAGTATCAGGGACTCTGGAAACACCATATATTTT. Full variable domain (outside the CDR3, taken from reference TRBV19 and TRBJ1-3): DGGITQSPKYLFRKEGQNVTLSCEQNLNHDAMYWYRQDPGQGLRLIYYSQIVNDFQKGDIAEGYSVSREKKESFPLTVTSAQKNPTAFYLCASSIRDSGNTIYFGEGSWLTVV.

This chain connects TRBV6-2 or TRBV6-3 to TRBJ2-1; tentative D call: TRBD1 (6 bases). CDR3 length: 17 amino acids. The ends were cut back, 2 bases at V and 3 bases at J, with 17 bases in the middle. Per the germline V gene, CDR1 is MNHEY and CDR2 is SVGEGT. CDR3: CASSYPPGAGLYNEQFF. CDR3 in DNA: TGTGCCAGCAGTTACCCGCCAGGGGCCGGACTCTACAATGAGCAGTTCTTC.

The chain uses TRBV6-5 and TRBJ1-2, with D perhaps matching TRBD1 (6 bases). The V end was cut by 6 bases, the J end by 2 bases, with 10 bases between. Germline CDR1 is MNHEY and CDR2 is SVGAGI. The CDR3 contains 13 residues. The CDR3 DNA is TGTGCCAGCAGGGACAGCGTAAACTATGGCTACACCTTC. Translating it yields CASRDSVNYGYTF.

This chain connects TRBV5-1 to TRBJ2-7; 9 bases match TRBD1. The CDR3 runs to 15 residues. The V gene end was trimmed by 2 bases and the J gene end by 7 bases; junction bases not matched to a gene: 10. Germline V gene data show CDR1 as SGHRS and CDR2 as YFSETQ. CDR3 region: CASSFPSGTGREQYF. CDR3 in DNA: TGCGCCAGCAGCTTTCCGTCCGGGACAGGGAGAGAGCAGTACTTC.

The CDR3 sequence is CASSIGRAGTTYEQYF. CDR3 DNA: TGTGCCAGTAGTATTGGTCGAGCGGGAACGACCTACGAGCAGTACTTC. J is TRBJ2-7 and V is TRBV19; the match to TRBD2 covers 7 bases. The CDR3 totals 16 residues. Germline CDR1 reads LNHDA; CDR2 reads SQIVND (reference sequence). Losses at the gene ends were 3 bases for V and 2 bases for J; bases not matched to a gene: 10.

The chain has TRBV4-1 and TRBJ1-5; 7 nucleotides align to TRBD1. The germline V gene has CDR1 MGHRA and CDR2 YSYEKL. V trimming: 4 bases; J trimming: 0 bases; junction bases outside the gene matches: 3. The CDR3 loop spans 15 amino acids. This chain's CDR3 is CASSLRTGSNQPQHF. CDR3 coding DNA: TGCGCCAGCAGCCTACGGACAGGTAGCAATCAGCCCCAGCATTTT.

About this clone: The identical CDR3 is also encoded by other nucleotide sequences in the sample. The chain joins TRBV5-4 to TRBJ1-2; 10 bases align to TRBD1. Trimming took 3 bases from V and 4 from J; bases not matched to a gene: 3. This CDR3 is 14 amino acids long. CDR1 and CDR2 from the germline V gene are SGHNT and YYREEE (reference sequence). In DNA form, the CDR3 reads TGTGCCAGCAGCTCCCGGACAGGGGGCTATGGCTACACCTTC. Its protein is CASSSRTGGYGYTF.

DNA for the CDR3: TGTGCCAGCAGCTTGGGACAGGCCTTAGAGACCCAGTACTTC. This encodes CASSLGQALETQYF. The chain links TRBV9 to TRBJ2-5; TRBD1 matches 8 bases. Trimming cost V 4 bases and J 4 bases; bases outside gene matches: 6. Germline V gene data show CDR1 as SGDLS and CDR2 as YYNGEE. The CDR3 totals 14 residues.

V usage is TRBV9 and J usage is TRBJ1-5; TRBD1 aligns across 7 bases. The trim removed 2 bases at V and 4 bases at J, leaving 6 bases unmatched. Germline CDR1 and CDR2: SGDLS and YYNGEE. CDR3 size: 15 residues. CDR3 nucleotide sequence: TGTGCCAGCAGCGTTAGGGGGCTACCGAATCAGCCCCAGCATTTT. This translates into CASSVRGLPNQPQHF.

The gene calls are TRBV3-1 (or the pseudogene TRBV3-2) and TRBJ1-2; 7 nucleotides line up with TRBD1. This CDR3 region has 14 residues. V dropped 4 bases and J dropped 6; count of bases not matched to a gene: 8. The germline gives CDR1 LGHDT, CDR2 YNNKEL (reference sequence). In nucleotides, the CDR3 is TGTGCCAGCAGCCGGGACAGCGACGGAGATGGCTACACCTTC. Translated: CASSRDSDGDGYTF.

The chain uses TRBV7-9 and TRBJ2-1; 9 bases fit TRBD2. Germline V gene sequence: CDR1 SEHNR, CDR2 FQNEAQ (reference sequence). The CDR3 covers 16 residues. V trimming: 5 bases; J trimming: 5 bases; junction bases outside the gene matches: 10. The DNA for the CDR3 is TGTGCCAGCAGCCAGCCGGGGAGCGGGGGGCACAATGAGCAGTTCTTC. It encodes CASSQPGSGGHNEQFF.

This chain joins TRBV28 and TRBJ1-3, with TRBD1 identical over 7 bases. After removal of 7 bases from V and 2 bases from J, the junction contained 5 bases not matched to a gene. Germline lookup yields CDR1 MDHEN and CDR2 SYDVKM. This CDR3 is built from 14 residues. The CDR3 DNA sequence: TGTGCCAGCACCTACAGGGGTACTGGAAACACCATATATTTT. It translates to CASTYRGTGNTIYF.